Below are 17 T cell receptor beta chains sequenced from a single sample in a study of shared clonotypes between healthy human individuals. Terminally differentiated effector memory CD45RA+ cells were excluded by CCR7 positive selection of CD45RO-negative cells. Assay: immunoSEQ multiplex PCR; the TCRdb copy retains only in-frame clones and omits some. The table includes a few million clones, 85% to 95% detected once. The sequenced sample consisted of naive CD8+ T cells from PBMCs. The receptor source for this set is a man between 18 and 35 years old in good health. Some clones in this sample may be carry-over from other donors' samples.

V usage is TRBV6-1 and J usage is TRBJ1-4; D not resolved. Per the germline V gene, CDR1 is MNHNS and CDR2 is SASEGT. The CDR3 totals 14 residues. V was clipped by 1 base and J by 8 bases, with 11 bases between them. CDR3 nucleotide sequence: TGTGCCAGCAGTGAAGGGGTGGAGGCGGAAAAACTGTTTTTT. Its translation is CASSEGVEAEKLFF.

This rearrangement joins TRBV27 to TRBJ2-1; TRBD2 matches at 11 bases. The CDR3 covers 15 residues. Looked up from germline, CDR1 is MNHEY and CDR2 is SMNVEV (reference sequence). The V segment lost 7 bases and the J segment 5 bases; nucleotides outside the gene matches: 7. CDR3 sequence reads: CASTHGTSGNNEQFF. Here the CDR3 DNA reads TGTGCCAGCACCCACGGGACTAGCGGAAACAATGAGCAGTTCTTC.

V is TRBV7-9 and J is TRBJ1-4; D is unresolved. Deletions cut 3 bases from V and 8 bases from J, with 10 bases between. From germline, CDR1 is SEHNR and CDR2 FQNEAQ (reference sequence). The CDR3 has 13 amino acids. CDR3 DNA: TGTGCCAGCAGCTTCGCCACAAGAGAAAAACTGTTTTTT. Translating it yields CASSFATREKLFF.

This chain connects TRBV4-1 to TRBJ2-3, with no clear D. The CDR3 contains 14 residues. Per germline, CDR1 MGHRA and CDR2 YSYEKL. V lost 0 bases and J 6 bases, leaving 10 bases between the germline ends. The CDR3 sequence: CASSQDRTGDTQYF. In nucleotides, the CDR3 is TGCGCCAGCAGCCAAGATCGGACCGGGGATACGCAGTATTTT.

This clone came up a few times. V is TRBV19 and J is TRBJ1-1, with 8 bases matching TRBD1. This CDR3 has 14 amino acids. Trimming took 8 bases from V and 7 from J; bases not matched to a gene: 12. The V gene's germline CDR1 is LNHDA and CDR2 SQIVND (reference sequence). The DNA of the CDR3 is TGTGCCAGTCGAGGCGGTCGAGACAGGGGTGAAGCTTTCTTT. Its translation is CASRGGRDRGEAFF. Full variable domain (remainder filled in from reference TRBV19 and TRBJ1-1): DGGITQSPKYLFRKEGQNVTLSCEQNLNHDAMYWYRQDPGQGLRLIYYSQIVNDFQKGDIAEGYSVSREKKESFPLTVTSAQKNPTAFYLCASRGGRDRGEAFFGQGTRLTVV.

The gene calls are TRBV25-1 and TRBJ2-1, with D possibly matching TRBD2 (6 bases). The CDR3 loop spans 12 amino acids. V lost 8 bases and J lost 7, with 12 bases in between. The germline CDR1 and CDR2 sequences are MGHDK and SYGVNS. In DNA, the CDR3 is TGTGCCAGCGGCCTAGCGTTTAATGAGCAGTTCTTC. Amino acids: CASGLAFNEQFF.

The J gene is TRBJ2-1, the V gene TRBV10-3, with D possibly matching TRBD2 (6 bases). CDR1 is ENHRY and CDR2 is SYGVKD in the germline V gene. V was pared by 3 bases and J by 7 bases, with 25 bases between. CDR3 size: 18 residues. The CDR3 DNA is TGTGCCATCAGTGATCCGTTCTCTGGAGCGGGCCTTGAGAATGAGCAGTTCTTC. It encodes CAISDPFSGAGLENEQFF.

Comment on this clone: Other DNA sequences within the sample encode an identical CDR3. The J gene is TRBJ2-7, the V gene TRBV9; tentatively, D is TRBD1 or TRBD2 (5 bases each). The CDR3 has 12 amino acids. Trimming took off 0 bases at V and 4 bases at J, with 5 bases between the two ends. Germline V gives CDR1 SGDLS, CDR2 YYNGEE. CDR3: CASSVGGYEQYF. In DNA, the CDR3 is TGTGCCAGCAGCGTAGGGGGGTACGAGCAGTACTTC.

The chain couples TRBV7-9 to TRBJ1-2, with 10 bases matching TRBD1. The CDR3 extends over 15 amino acids. CDR1 and CDR2 from the germline V gene are SEHNR and FQNEAQ (reference sequence). V trimming: 5 bases; J trimming: 3 bases; junction bases outside the gene matches: 6. The CDR3 region has the DNA TGTGCCAGCAGCCCCGGGACAGGGGCAGACTATGGCTACACCTTC. Translating gives CASSPGTGADYGYTF.

Note on this clone: The same CDR3 also results from other DNA sequences found in this sample. The CDR3 is CASRDRGRNQPQHF. CDR3 nucleotides: TGTGCCAGCCGAGACAGGGGGCGCAATCAGCCCCAGCATTTT. The V call is TRBV27, the J call TRBJ1-5, with TRBD1 matching 10 bases. The CDR3 covers 14 residues. V was clipped by 8 bases and J by 2 bases; unmatched bases: 3. Germline CDR1 reads MNHEY; CDR2 reads SMNVEV (reference sequence).

The chain links TRBV10-3 to TRBJ1-2; 7 nucleotides agree with TRBD1. The CDR3 totals 19 residues. Looked up from germline, CDR1 is ENHRY and CDR2 is SYGVKD. Trimming at V came to 0 bases and at J to 2 bases, leaving 15 bases not matched to a gene. In DNA form, the CDR3 reads TGTGCCATCAGTGAGTCGTTCAGGACAGGACCGGTGTTAAACTATGGCTACACCTTC. It translates to CAISESFRTGPVLNYGYTF.

The rearrangement links TRBV6-1 to TRBJ2-2, with 8 bases lining up with TRBD2. CDR1 and CDR2 (germline): MNHNS, SASEGT. The CDR3 is 14 amino acids. Trimming cost V 6 bases and J 4 bases; bases outside gene matches: 4. The CDR3 nucleotides read TGTGCCAGCAGGAGACTAGCGCCCACCGGGGAGCTGTTTTTT. It is translated as CASRRLAPTGELFF.

The rearrangement joins TRBV28 to TRBJ2-1; 12 nucleotides line up with TRBD2. This CDR3 comprises 18 residues. J was trimmed by 1 base and V by 7 bases; bases with no gene match: 11. Germline V CDR1 and CDR2: MDHEN, SYDVKM. CDR3 sequence (DNA): TGTGCCAGCAACACGCCCCTTCTAGCGGGAGGGTCCTACAATGAGCAGTTCTTC. Residues: CASNTPLLAGGSYNEQFF.

The rearrangement links TRBV10-2 to TRBJ2-7; unclear D gene. Germline V gene data show CDR1 as WSHSY and CDR2 as SAAADI. This CDR3 has 13 amino acids. Trimming left V 10 bases short and J 0 bases short, with 13 bases between. The DNA for the CDR3 is TGCGCCACAAGTGGCAGATACTCCTACGAGCAGTACTTC. This encodes CATSGRYSYEQYF.

The V gene is TRBV5-1, the J gene TRBJ2-3, with 9 bases fitting TRBD1. In germline, CDR1 is SGHRS, CDR2 YFSETQ. This CDR3 spans 17 amino acids. The junction had 8 bases not matched to a gene; V was cut back by 1 base and J by 2 bases. The CDR3 spells CASSLSSGTGYTDTQYF. CDR3 bases: TGCGCCAGCAGCTTGTCCTCCGGGACAGGGTACACAGATACGCAGTATTTT.

The genes are TRBV27 and TRBJ2-3; TRBD1 is a possible D gene (6 bases). The germline V gene has CDR1 MNHEY and CDR2 SMNVEV (reference sequence). This CDR3 region has 17 residues. V was trimmed by 2 bases and J by 7 bases, leaving 22 bases between them. CDR3 bases: TGTGCCAGCAGTTTACGTCCCGGGACACTTTCCCCGAATACGCAGTATTTT. This translates into CASSLRPGTLSPNTQYF.

The V gene is TRBV27, the J gene TRBJ1-4; no reliable D call. The CDR3 is 16 amino acids. V was shortened by 0 bases and J by 8 bases, with 16 bases between the two germline ends. Germline V gene data show CDR1 as MNHEY and CDR2 as SMNVEV (reference sequence). The DNA of the CDR3 is TGTGCCAGCAGTTTATCGGGGAATTACTATAACGAAAAACTGTTTTTT. The encoded protein is CASSLSGNYYNEKLFF.